These 25 T cell receptor beta chains were sequenced from one sample in a study of shared clonotypes between healthy human individuals. Produced via immunoSEQ multiplex PCR; TCRdb's table is partial and in-frame only. The sample consists of approximately 2.1 million clones, 85% to 95% of them appearing once. Sequences were obtained from naive CD4+ T cells from PBMCs. Subset reported: CD45RA+ positively selected. Every receptor here comes from a young man in good health. Some clones in this sample may be carry-over from other donors' samples.

A word on this clone: At the DNA level, this CDR3 is encoded by other sequences in the same sample as well. The chain joins TRBV6-5 to TRBJ2-7; 12 nucleotides align to TRBD1. The germline gives CDR1 MNHEY, CDR2 SVGAGI. The CDR3 extends over 12 amino acids. After removal of 7 bases from V and 8 bases from J, the junction contained 3 bases not matched to a gene. The CDR3 DNA sequence: TGTGCCAGCAAGGGACAGGGGGCCCAGCAGTACTTC. Translating it yields CASKGQGAQQYF.

The chain recombines TRBV7-6 with TRBJ2-7; TRBD1 is a possible D gene (6 bases). V dropped 10 bases and J dropped 5 bases, with 27 bases sitting between them. The CDR3 loop spans 16 amino acids. The V gene's germline CDR1 is SGHVS and CDR2 FNYEAQ. The CDR3: CATKQGPMTSTDEQYF. In DNA form, the CDR3 reads TGTGCCACCAAACAGGGACCCATGACTTCTACGGACGAGCAGTACTTC.

The rearrangement uses TRBV28 and TRBJ1-2, with 10 nucleotides matching TRBD1. CDR1 is MDHEN, CDR2 SYDVKM, per germline. J gave up 4 bases and V 6 bases, and 2 bases lay outside the gene matches. The CDR3 spans 13 residues. The CDR3 DNA is TGTGCCAGCAGGGGACAGGGGATCTATGGCTACACCTTC. Translation: CASRGQGIYGYTF.

The V and J genes are TRBV28 and TRBJ2-3; possibly TRBD2 for D (5 bases). CDR1 and CDR2 from the germline V gene are MDHEN and SYDVKM. V was shortened by 3 bases and J by 6 bases, with 16 bases between the two germline ends. The CDR3 runs 15 residues. CDR3 in DNA: TGTGCCAGCAGTTTGGCTGGTGGAGAGGGCGATACGCAGTATTTT. As protein: CASSLAGGEGDTQYF.

DNA for the CDR3: TGCGCCAGCAGTGAAGGGGGCGCGCGGAATGAGCAGTTCTTC. Translated: CASSEGGARNEQFF. The chain uses TRBV10-1 and TRBJ2-1, with 7 positions matching TRBD1. Germline V gene lookup returns CDR1 WNHNN and CDR2 SYGVQD (reference sequence). The CDR3 is 14 residues long. V trimming: 3 bases; J trimming: 7 bases; junction bases outside the gene matches: 6.

This chain connects TRBV7-6 to TRBJ2-2; unclear D gene. Trimming left V 5 bases short and J 3 bases short, with 10 bases between. The CDR3 length is 14 residues. The germline CDR1 and CDR2 sequences are SGHVS and FNYEAQ. CDR3 sequence: CASSRTLDTGELFF. The CDR3 DNA sequence: TGTGCCAGCAGCCGGACCTTAGACACCGGGGAGCTGTTTTTT.

The chain is built from TRBV27 and TRBJ2-5; D possibly corresponds to TRBD1 (5 bases). The CDR3 is 15 residues long. The germline V gene encodes CDR1 MNHEY and CDR2 SMNVEV (reference sequence). V lost 11 bases to trimming and J lost 0 bases, with 19 bases between them. The chain's CDR3 is CAPKGKNGDQETQYF. For the CDR3, the DNA is TGTGCCCCCAAGGGGAAAAATGGGGACCAAGAGACCCAGTACTTC.

V is TRBV6-4 and J is TRBJ1-5; D unclear. This CDR3 comprises 17 residues. Germline V gene data show CDR1 as MRHNA and CDR2 as SNTAGT. Deletions cut 3 bases from V and 0 bases from J, with 15 bases between. CDR3 sequence (DNA): TGTGCCAGCAGTGATTCCCCACCGAACGATAGCAATCAGCCCCAGCATTTT. Translation: CASSDSPPNDSNQPQHF.

V gene TRBV5-6 combines with J gene TRBJ1-1; the D is unclear. The V gene's germline CDR1 is SGHDT and CDR2 YYEEEE. V lost 1 base, J lost 3 bases, and 16 bases lay in between. This CDR3 has 16 residues. The chain's CDR3 is CASSLIRPAHYTEAFF. The CDR3 nucleotides are TGTGCCAGCAGCTTGATTCGCCCGGCCCACTACACTGAAGCTTTCTTT.

The chain employs TRBV5-4 and TRBJ2-7; 7 bases map to TRBD2. V was pared by 1 base and J by 6 bases, with 10 bases of the junction left unmatched. Germline V gene sequence: CDR1 SGHNT, CDR2 YYREEE (reference sequence). This CDR3 contains 15 residues. This CDR3 is CASSLFREGSGEQYF. CDR3 nucleotides: TGTGCCAGCAGCTTGTTTAGGGAGGGATCAGGCGAGCAGTACTTC.

The chain links TRBV6-5 to TRBJ1-3; D gene uncertain. Per germline, CDR1 MNHEY and CDR2 SVGAGI. V was clipped by 2 bases and J by 0 bases, with 11 bases between them. This CDR3 comprises 16 residues. The chain's CDR3 is CASSYDKPSSGNTIYF. The CDR3 coding sequence is TGTGCCAGCAGTTACGATAAACCGAGCTCTGGAAACACCATATATTTT.

The V call is TRBV6-1, the J call TRBJ2-2; D call uncertain. With 2 bases removed from V and 7 bases from J, the gap between germline ends came to 5 bases. The CDR3 runs 12 residues. Per the germline V gene, CDR1 is MNHNS and CDR2 is SASEGT. The CDR3 DNA sequence: TGTGCCAGCAGTGAATGGGGCGGGGAGCTGTTTTTT. Amino acids: CASSEWGGELFF.

With regard to this clone: Within the sample, other DNA sequences also encode this same CDR3. The chain couples TRBV6-5 to TRBJ1-1; 7 nucleotides line up with TRBD1. V lost 0 bases to trimming and J lost 4 bases; unmatched junction nucleotides: 5. Germline V gives CDR1 MNHEY, CDR2 SVGAGI. The length of the CDR3 is 15 residues. CDR3 in amino acids: CASSYSGGLGTEAFF. DNA of the CDR3: TGTGCCAGCAGTTACTCAGGGGGCTTAGGCACTGAAGCTTTCTTT.

This clone occurred once. The chain couples TRBV5-8 to TRBJ1-1, with TRBD1 matching over 10 bases. The germline CDR1 and CDR2 sequences are SGHTS and YDEGEE. The CDR3 consists of 15 residues. Losses at the gene ends were 3 bases for V and 5 bases for J; bases not matched to a gene: 7. The CDR3 DNA follows: TGTGCCAGCAGCTCCTGGACAGGGGGACCGACTGAAGCTTTCTTT. This translates into CASSSWTGGPTEAFF.

The chain couples TRBV6-4 to TRBJ2-1; D is tentatively TRBD1 or TRBD2 (5 bases each). Per the germline V gene, CDR1 is MRHNA and CDR2 is SNTAGT. The CDR3 spans 13 residues. Trimming took 0 bases from V and 10 from J, leaving 10 bases between them. The chain's CDR3 is CASSDSRGGEQFF. The DNA of the CDR3 is TGTGCCAGCAGTGACTCAAGGGGCGGGGAGCAGTTCTTC.

A word on this clone: Other DNA sequences of this sample code for an identical CDR3. The chain is built from TRBV29-1 and TRBJ1-2, with 10 bases identical to TRBD1. This CDR3 region has 11 residues. The V segment lost 7 bases and the J segment 7 bases; nucleotides outside the gene matches: 3. CDR1 and CDR2 (germline): SQVTM, ANQGSEA. CDR3 DNA sequence: TGCAGCGCCGGGACAGGGGTTGGCTACACCTTC. Amino acids: CSAGTGVGYTF.

A few counts support this clone. The V call is TRBV11-2, the J call TRBJ1-1; D not certain. The CDR3 contains 13 residues. V was cut by 4 bases and J by 11 bases, with 17 bases left in between. Germline lookup yields CDR1 SGHAT and CDR2 FQNNGV. The chain's CDR3 is CASSSLRRLGAFF. Here the CDR3 DNA reads TGTGCCAGCAGCTCCTTACGGAGGTTGGGGGCTTTCTTT.

Written as DNA, the CDR3 is TGTGCCAGCAGCTTGGGGACAGGGCTGGCTGGAAACACCATATATTTT. Its translation is CASSLGTGLAGNTIYF. The genes are TRBV5-4 and TRBJ1-3, with 8 bases matching TRBD1. Per germline, CDR1 SGHNT and CDR2 YYREEE (reference sequence). CDR3 length: 16 residues. After removal of 0 bases from V and 2 bases from J, the junction contained 4 bases not matched to a gene.

The V call is TRBV6-5, the J call TRBJ2-1, with D possibly matching TRBD2 (8 bases). The CDR3 contains 13 residues. Germline values: CDR1 MNHEY, CDR2 SVGAGI. Trimming cost V 8 bases and J 10 bases, with 18 bases left between them. In DNA, the CDR3 is TGTGCCAGCCTGGGACAGCGGGAGTACGAGCAGTTCTTC. Amino acids: CASLGQREYEQFF.

The chain carries TRBV7-9 and TRBJ2-7; D is possibly TRBD1 (5 bases). Germline V gene sequence: CDR1 SEHNR, CDR2 FQNEAQ (reference sequence). The CDR3 has 12 residues. V was pared by 5 bases and J by 7 bases, with 12 bases between. The CDR3: CASSRGSLEQYF. The CDR3 nucleotides are TGTGCCAGCAGCAGGGGTTCGTTAGAGCAGTACTTC.

This clone has only one observation. The V and J genes are TRBV2 and TRBJ2-7, with a weak D call TRBD1 (5 bases). This CDR3 contains 14 residues. Germline V gene data show CDR1 as SNHLY and CDR2 as FYNNEI. V was pared by 6 bases and J by 4 bases, with 16 bases between. In DNA, the CDR3 is TGTGCCAGCAGGGACAACCCTGGACCTTACGAGCAGTACTTC. It encodes CASRDNPGPYEQYF. Complete variable domain (other parts from reference TRBV2 and TRBJ2-7): EPEVTQTPSHQVTQMGQEVILRCVPISNHLYFYWYRQILGQKVEFLVSFYNNEISEKSEIFDDQFSVERPDGSNFTLKIRSTKLEDSAMYFCASRDNPGPYEQYFGPGTRLTVT.

V is TRBV27 and J is TRBJ2-1; 9 bases align to TRBD1. The CDR3 has 16 residues. The V gene's germline CDR1 is MNHEY and CDR2 SMNVEV (reference sequence). Germline trimming cut 6 bases from V and 4 bases from J; bases unmatched to any gene: 10. DNA for the CDR3: TGTGCCAGCAGAAAAGGAGGGACAGGGAGTTACAATGAGCAGTTCTTC. Its protein product is CASRKGGTGSYNEQFF.

The chain recombines TRBV5-1 with TRBJ2-1, with 16 bases matching TRBD2. Germline CDR1 and CDR2: SGHRS and YFSETQ. With V trimmed by 4 bases and J by 0 bases, 10 bases remained unmatched. The CDR3 totals 20 residues. In DNA, the CDR3 is TGCGCCAGCAGCCCCAAAACGGGACTAGCGGGAGGGAACTCCTACAATGAGCAGTTCTTC. Amino acid sequence: CASSPKTGLAGGNSYNEQFF.

V usage is TRBV11-2 and J usage is TRBJ2-7; D perhaps matches TRBD1 (6 bases). V was cut by 2 bases and J by 8 bases, with 16 bases left in between. In germline, CDR1 is SGHAT, CDR2 FQNNGV. CDR3 length: 14 residues. This CDR3 is CASSLFRRGQQQYF. As DNA, the CDR3 is TGTGCCAGCAGCTTATTCCGGCGTGGACAGCAGCAGTACTTC.

This sequence joins TRBV7-9 and TRBJ1-2; tentatively, D is TRBD1 (6 bases). V was pared by 5 bases and J by 4 bases, with 14 bases between. Germline V gene data show CDR1 as SEHNR and CDR2 as FQNEAQ (reference sequence). CDR3 length: 14 amino acids. The CDR3 is CASSEGTTTYGYTF. In nucleotides, the CDR3 is TGTGCCAGCAGCGAAGGGACAACCACCTATGGCTACACCTTC.